This T cell receptor beta chain was recorded in a study of cytomegalovirus exposure and HLA in healthy donors (dated by TCRdb to 2016 to 2017). With regard to the full study: According to an earlier analysis of several hundred of the donors, some 170 million T cells yielded approximately 120 million unique TCR beta sequences and approximately 300 Gb of sequence data. An early release covering approximately 600 HLA-typed donors comprised 250 to 350 gigabases of sequencing data and roughly 85 million unique TCR sequences. Of the roughly 400 genotyped donors, 75% to 85% were placed in the genetic ancestry cluster associated with self-reported Caucasian donors. The study aimed to test whether cataloging public T cell receptors could reveal signatures of past pathogen exposure. The T cell repertoires of some 700 subjects were profiled by immunosequencing and related to cytomegalovirus serostatus. Along with the approximately 650-subject first cohort, a separate validation cohort of roughly 110 different subjects was used. The study combined high-throughput TCR immunosequencing, statistical association of individual TCRs with disease status, and machine learning to predict cytomegalovirus infection status. A later analysis re-examined previously published TCR beta repertoires from more than 650 donors and added high-resolution HLA genotyping to investigate patterns of TCR occurrence. Rather than drawing on any new phenotypic data, the later analysis identified candidate immune exposures from TCR beta sequences and the way those sequences occurred across donors. To decide whether each TCR beta V gene segment behaved as functional or pseudogenic, an earlier analysis of some 600 of the donors relied on high-throughput TCR beta sequencing. Alongside the repertoire data, information on donor age, sex, ethnicity and CMV serostatus was compiled. A later genetic analysis took genome-wide SNP genotypes for about 65% of the 666 donors and used that subset as a discovery cohort. Every discovery cohort repertoire had been produced on one sequencing platform. HLA typing included class I and class II loci at four-digit resolution. Typing coverage differed by locus: A, B, C, DRB1 and DQB1 were typed in roughly 620-640 donors, DQA1 in 522, DPA1 in over 600, and DPB1 in about 450. Roughly 5 DR-DQ haplotypes were treated as single units for association and clustering because of strong linkage in the cohort. Across some 400 genotyped donors of the cohort, an average of about 240,000 unique TCR beta nucleotide sequences per donor were sequenced, and roughly a sixth of those sequences were non-productive.

The cohort consisted of 666 healthy bone marrow donors. Cohort members were all nominally healthy when sampled, although unrecorded immune exposures were likely present. The donor tested CMV seronegative and was one of the 352 seronegative cohort members. A peripheral blood sample was collected from each donor, and TCR beta sequencing was performed on peripheral blood mononuclear cells. The Qiagen DNeasy Blood Extraction Kit was used to extract genomic DNA from the blood cell samples. To note about this clone: Its antigen is unknown. The record has no base qualities; no much larger clone is one base away.

Overall study outcomes, separate from this receptor: A further reported finding was that TCR beta sequences accurately predicted the HLA-A and HLA-B alleles for most subjects in the first cohort. Roughly 17 rarely observed V segments, including chromosome 9 orphons, were excluded from the earlier analysis of about 600 of the donors because counts were too low. The study listed around 160 TCR beta chains as associated with cytomegalovirus. CMV serostatus was the only immune exposure information available for the cohort. Roughly uniform sequencing depth across donors was assumed in presence/absence analyses, although this assumption may not hold. In this cohort, only TCR beta chains were sequenced, and detectable features were limited by the absence of alpha or paired-chain data. In an earlier analysis of a few hundred of the donors, most TCR beta V segments were observed in productive rearrangements about 87% or about 30% of the time, broadly matching IMGT annotations. In a later analysis, some 17,000 TCR beta sequences were associated with specific HLA alleles at a false discovery rate of 0.05. Several of the top co-occurrence clusters appeared to be linked to parvovirus B19, influenza, CMV and Epstein-Barr virus, according to a later analysis. Three of the identified cytomegalovirus-associated TCR beta chains were confirmed in vitro to be specific for cytomegalovirus antigens. Most TCR sequences were observed very rarely across donors, whereas some public TCRs were present in many individuals. Linkage disequilibrium might explain the correlated functional status among segregating V segments, but an unknown experimental factor could not be ruled out. Some IMGT-functional V segments, including TRBV6-2 and TRBV6-3, could not be told apart with the 87-base-pair reads, so those segments were excluded. A later analysis found that most CMV-associated TCR beta chains appeared HLA-restricted, with HLA associations seemingly driven largely by CMV exposure. Compared with equally common non-associated chains, HLA-associated TCR beta chains in a later analysis were more clonally expanded and had lower generation probabilities. In a later genetic analysis, a missense DCLRE1C variant was associated with V-gene and J-gene trimming of TCR beta chains, and the association was replicated in an independent cohort. The sequencing pipeline was judged likely to have produced a cluster of highly shared sequence variants as a technical artifact. According to a later genetic analysis, donors in an Asian-associated ancestry cluster had fewer N-insertions in productive TCRs than the approximately 700-donor mean. In both the original and validation cohorts, the classifier was reported to diagnose cytomegalovirus status with high specificity and sensitivity. The authors suggested that the approach could potentially be generalized to other disease states and immunological phenotypes. In a later analysis, TCR association rates were found to vary across HLA loci, with the most associated TCRs seen for DRB1 alleles and the fewest for HLA-C alleles. Because HLA typing was unavailable for some donors at each locus, only the typed subset was used in association tests. Strong co-occurrence of HLA alleles, especially DR and DQ, made assigning TCR associations to individual alleles difficult.

Library preparation employed the immunoSEQ multiplex PCR assay. A mixture of 60 forward primers for TCR Vbeta segments and 13 reverse primers for TCR Jbeta segments was used in the multiplex PCR. The CDR3 region of rearranged TCR beta genes was amplified from genomic DNA with a multiplex PCR assay. The Illumina HiSeq System was used to sequence the amplified TCR beta libraries as 87-base-pair reads. For the original study's pipeline: In a later analysis, tens of millions of unique TCR beta chains were counted across the 650 to 700 repertoires, and approximately 9.9 million of these chains were shared by at least two donors. Raw reads were error-corrected and collapsed into unique sequences by a nearest-neighbor algorithm in which closely related sequences were merged to remove PCR and sequencing errors. CDR3 sequences were aligned to IMGT reference sequences to assign V, D and J gene segments. Each retained sequence needed at least a six-nucleotide match to both a V gene segment and a J gene segment. Rearrangements were called productive when the CDR3 lacked stop codons and stayed in frame with V and J; all others were non-productive. Following IMGT convention, CDR3 was defined as the stretch from the second conserved V-encoded cysteine to the conserved J-encoded phenylalanine. The earlier analysis of fewer than 750 of the donors excluded sequences that lacked an unambiguous match to a single V gene segment. An earlier analysis of fewer than 750 of the donors classified V segments as functional when productive rearrangements were above 56.7% and as segregating when the standard deviation between donors was above 5%. A statistical classification framework was developed to diagnose cytomegalovirus status using the catalog of TCR beta chain sequences. A later analysis assigned V and J genes by comparing TCR nucleotide sequences with IMGT/GENE-DB human TR gene sequences. In a later analysis, CDR3 sequences and most-parsimonious VDJ recombination scenarios were assigned using the TCRdist pipeline. In a later analysis, each TCR beta chain was defined by its CDR3 amino acid sequence together with its V-gene family, and reads without a unique V-gene family were excluded. A later analysis removed 592 highly shared, low-generation-probability nucleotide sequences to deal with suspected cross-contamination and a sequencing artifact. In a later analysis, a clonal expansion index was calculated for each public chain from normalized within-repertoire ranks of inferred template counts. A later analysis computed generation probabilities with a VDJ recombination model fitted to out-of-frame rearrangements, and checked the results against IGoR. A later analysis scored TCR-TCR, TCR-HLA and TCR-CMV co-occurrence with hypergeometric tests, applying a repertoire-size bias correction to TCR pairs. In a later analysis, false discovery rates were estimated by permuting HLA or CMV assignments 20 times. In a later analysis, co-occurring TCRs were grouped using DBSCAN, with TCRdist sequence similarity added in when clustering inside HLA-allele-positive subsets. For co-occurrence clustering, repertoires with fewer than 30,000 or more than 120,000 public chains were excluded, along with roughly 5 repertoires with anomalous nucleotide sharing. TCRdb's version of the immuneACCESS table is confined to in-frame rearrangements and falls short of the full clone set. An unresolved V gene accounts for under half of the shortfall where checked; the remainder is of unknown origin. That table furnishes V, J and clone size, whereas the DNA furnished D and trimming. A total of 200,000 to 250,000 clones appear in this sample, roughly 85% of them only once. Together, the top ten hold roughly 0.22% of the sample.

Unmatched junction bases come to 9, with V trimmed by 4 bases and J by 5 bases. From cysteine to phenylalanine, the CDR3 is 15 amino acids long. Left in the record is the CDR3 DNA by itself, 45 bases read in frame from the first base. For CDR1 and CDR2, the germline V gene lists LGHNA and YNFKEQ. The sequencing sample was made of PBMCs. The chain couples TRBV4-2 to TRBJ2-7; 9 middle bases align to TRBD2. The origin of this receptor is a girl aged 2-10 years in good health and CMV-seronegative. The nucleotides read TGTGCCAGCAGCCCCGATAGCGGGAGAATCAACGAGCAGTACTTC. Its translation reads: CASSPDSGRINEQYF.